This T cell receptor (beta chain) was recovered during a study of PD-1 blockade in classical Hodgkin lymphoma. As for time point: cycle 4 day 1 (C4D1), after less than seven weeks of nivolumab. There was relapse after autologous stem cell transplantation in every patient, and there was variation in brentuximab vedotin exposure. Magnetic negative selection served to purify CD4+ T cells out of PBMCs that had been thawed. Complete response, partial response or progressive disease was recorded as best response. The V gene lost 0 bases and the J gene lost 7 bases, with 6 bases spanning the gap. Germline V gene lookup returns CDR1 MGHRA and CDR2 YSYEKL. The CDR3 sequence is 13 residues long. The protocol was immunoSEQ multiplex PCR, while the TCRdb copy is restricted to in-frame clones and leaves out a portion. The sample holds 34,000 or so clones, about 90% seen once.

This specimen consisted of CD4+ T cells from blood, obtained before the fourth cycle of nivolumab. The TCR comes from a human donor with classical Hodgkin lymphoma. V gene TRBV4-1 combines with J gene TRBJ2-2; no clear D. The CDR3 nucleotides are TGCGCCAGCAGCCAAGACGTGTTCGGGGAGCTGTTTTTT. Translated, it gives CASSQDVFGELFF.